This record covers a single T cell receptor beta chain. Its target is unknown. These data come from a study of T cell responses to AZD1222 COVID-19 vaccine. General study findings and limits: Clonal diversity was possibly underestimated, and the donors were mostly white British, with more females.

V was clipped by 4 bases and J by 4 bases, with 15 bases between them. Germline CDR1 reads SGHRS; CDR2 reads YFSETQ. The CDR3 is made up of 14 amino acids. Produced via immunoSEQ multiplex PCR; TCRdb's table is partial and in-frame only. The sample contains 90,000 to 120,000 clones, around 89% of which appear only once. The chain couples TRBV5-1 to TRBJ2-7, with D perhaps matching TRBD2 (5 bases). The specimen comprised peripheral blood, sampled on day 0 of AZD1222 vaccination. The TCR originated in an adult in good health. CDR3 sequence reads: CASSLGGPTYEQYF. The CDR3 nucleotides are TGCGCCAGCAGCCTGGGCGGGCCGACGTACGAGCAGTACTTC.